This T cell receptor beta chain is from a study of T cell repertoires in cytomegalovirus infection. General study findings and limits: The ex vivo response was dominated by HLA-C-restricted CMV-specific TCR beta clonotypes.

Regarding this clonotype: Its antigen is undetermined.

One entry per CDR3 protein, called by TCRdb with MiXCR from the reads. The sample lists 750,000 to 900,000 distinct CDR3 sequences, under 35% occurring once. The sequencing here drew on cultured CD8+ T cells from PBMCs, taken from culture after CMV antigen stimulation. The sequence was obtained from a human donor in good health (CMV status not recorded). Some clones in this sample may be carry-over from other donors' samples.

CDR3 sequence reads: CASNDPRGIQETQYF. The CDR3 DNA is TGTGCCAGCAACGACCCCAGGGGGATACAAGAGACCCAGTACTTC. This chain uses TRBV3-1 with TRBJ2-5; 7 bases are a match to TRBD1. The ends lost 7 bases at V and 2 bases at J; junction bases unmatched: 10. CDR1 is LGHDT, CDR2 YNNKEL, per germline (reference sequence). CDR3 length: 15 residues.